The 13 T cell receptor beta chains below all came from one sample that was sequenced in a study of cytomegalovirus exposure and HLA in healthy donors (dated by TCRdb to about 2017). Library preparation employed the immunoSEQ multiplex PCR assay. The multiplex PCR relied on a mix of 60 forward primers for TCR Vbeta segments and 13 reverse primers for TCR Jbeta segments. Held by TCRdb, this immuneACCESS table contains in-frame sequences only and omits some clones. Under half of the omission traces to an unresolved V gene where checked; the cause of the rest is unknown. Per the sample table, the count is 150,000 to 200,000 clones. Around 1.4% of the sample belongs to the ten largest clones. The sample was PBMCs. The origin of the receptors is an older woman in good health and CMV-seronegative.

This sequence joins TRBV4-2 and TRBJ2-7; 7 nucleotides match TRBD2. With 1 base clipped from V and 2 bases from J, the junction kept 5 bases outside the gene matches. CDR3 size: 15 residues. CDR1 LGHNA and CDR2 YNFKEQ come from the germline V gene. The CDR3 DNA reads TGTGCCAGCAGCCAAGCTAGCGGCCCTGCCTACGAGCAGTACTTC. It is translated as CASSQASGPAYEQYF.

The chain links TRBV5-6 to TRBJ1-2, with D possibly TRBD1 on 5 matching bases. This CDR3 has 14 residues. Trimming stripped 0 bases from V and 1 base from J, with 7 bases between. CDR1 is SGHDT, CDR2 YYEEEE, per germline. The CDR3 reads CASSLGQHNYGYTF. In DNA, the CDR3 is TGTGCCAGCAGCTTGGGACAGCATAACTATGGCTACACCTTC.

CDR3 DNA: TGTGCCAGCAGACTAGCGGGGGGGTTCACAGATACGCAGTATTTT. Protein product: CASRLAGGFTDTQYF. The V gene is TRBV6-5, the J gene TRBJ2-3; 13 bases align to TRBD2. The V gene's germline CDR1 is MNHEY and CDR2 SVGAGI. Trimming cost V 6 bases and J 2 bases; bases outside gene matches: 2. The CDR3 is 15 amino acids.

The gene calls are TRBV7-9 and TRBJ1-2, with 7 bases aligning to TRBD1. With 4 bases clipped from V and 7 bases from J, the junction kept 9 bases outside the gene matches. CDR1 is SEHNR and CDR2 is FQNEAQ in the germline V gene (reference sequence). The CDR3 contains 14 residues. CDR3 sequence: CASSSTGPSSGYTF. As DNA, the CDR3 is TGTGCCAGCAGCTCGACAGGGCCCTCTTCTGGCTACACCTTC.

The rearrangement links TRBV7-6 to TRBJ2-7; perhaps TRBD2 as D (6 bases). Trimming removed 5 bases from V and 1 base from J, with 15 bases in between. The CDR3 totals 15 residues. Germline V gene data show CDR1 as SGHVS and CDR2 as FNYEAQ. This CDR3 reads CASSPGWGGSYEQYF. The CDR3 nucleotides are TGTGCCAGCAGCCCAGGTTGGGGAGGATCCTACGAGCAGTACTTC.

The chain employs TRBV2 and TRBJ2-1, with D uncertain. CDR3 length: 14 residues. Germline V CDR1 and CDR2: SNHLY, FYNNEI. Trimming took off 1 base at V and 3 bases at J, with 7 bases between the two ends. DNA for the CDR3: TGTGCCAGCAGTGAAGTGGCAAACTACAATGAGCAGTTCTTC. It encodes CASSEVANYNEQFF.

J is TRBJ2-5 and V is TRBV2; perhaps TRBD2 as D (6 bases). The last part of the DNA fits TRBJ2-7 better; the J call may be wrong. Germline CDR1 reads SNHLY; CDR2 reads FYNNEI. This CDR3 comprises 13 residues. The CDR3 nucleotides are TGTGCCAGCAACATCCTCCGGGGGTACGAGCAGTACTTC. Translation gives CASNILRGYEQYF.

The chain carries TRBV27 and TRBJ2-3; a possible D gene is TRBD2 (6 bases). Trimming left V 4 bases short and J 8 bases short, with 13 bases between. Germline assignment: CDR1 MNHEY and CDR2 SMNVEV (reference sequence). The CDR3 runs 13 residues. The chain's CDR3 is CASSSKVGGTQYF. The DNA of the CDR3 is TGTGCCAGCAGTTCAAAGGTCGGGGGTACGCAGTATTTT.

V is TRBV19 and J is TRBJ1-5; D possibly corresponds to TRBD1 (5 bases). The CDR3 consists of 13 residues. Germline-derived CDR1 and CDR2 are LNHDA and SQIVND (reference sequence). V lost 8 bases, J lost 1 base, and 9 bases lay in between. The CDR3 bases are TGTGCCAGTTTGGGGGGGAGCAATCAGCCCCAGCATTTT. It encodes CASLGGSNQPQHF.

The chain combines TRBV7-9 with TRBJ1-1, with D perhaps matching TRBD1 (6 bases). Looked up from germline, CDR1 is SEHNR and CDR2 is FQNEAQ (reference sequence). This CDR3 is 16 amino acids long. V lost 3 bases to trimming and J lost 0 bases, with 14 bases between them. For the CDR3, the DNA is TGTGCCAGCAGCTTTACGCTCGGGGGGCTGAACACTGAAGCTTTCTTT. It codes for CASSFTLGGLNTEAFF.

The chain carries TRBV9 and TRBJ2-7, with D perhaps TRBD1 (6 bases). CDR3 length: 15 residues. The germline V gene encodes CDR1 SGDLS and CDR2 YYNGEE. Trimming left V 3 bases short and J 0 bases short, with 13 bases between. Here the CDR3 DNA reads TGTGCCAGCAGCGCGACAGGCCGGAGCTCCTACGAGCAGTACTTC. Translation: CASSATGRSSYEQYF. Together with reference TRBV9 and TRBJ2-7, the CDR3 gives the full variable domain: DSGVTQTPKHLITATGQRVTLRCSPRSGDLSVYWYQQSLDQGLQFLIQYYNGEERAKGNILERFSAQQFPDLHSELNLSSLELGDSALYFCASSATGRSSYEQYFGPGTRLTVT.

The CDR3 loop is CASSLEGVGTGVGYTF. As DNA, the CDR3 is TGTGCCAGCAGCTTAGAAGGGGTAGGGACAGGGGTCGGCTACACCTTC. The V gene is TRBV7-2, the J gene TRBJ1-2; 10 positions agree with TRBD1. This CDR3 region has 16 residues. Losses at the gene ends were 1 base for V and 8 bases for J; bases not matched to a gene: 10. Germline lookup yields CDR1 SGHTA and CDR2 FQGNSA.

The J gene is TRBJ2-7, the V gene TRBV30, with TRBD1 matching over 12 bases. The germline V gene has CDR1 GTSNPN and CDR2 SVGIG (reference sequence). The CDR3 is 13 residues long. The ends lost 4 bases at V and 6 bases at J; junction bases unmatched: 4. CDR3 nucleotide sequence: TGTGCCTGGACGGGACAGGGGGCGGTCGAGCAGTACTTC. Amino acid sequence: CAWTGQGAVEQYF.